This T cell receptor (beta chain) is drawn from a study of blood T cell repertoires in COVID-19. For the study at large: The analysed material was cDNA or gDNA that came from T cells, B-cell-depleted T cells, or PBMCs.

Residents of approximately 25 US areas, aged roughly 18 to 89 years, made up the participants. Grouping used clinical history reported by participants in a survey and questionnaire. Per the original data handling: Estimates of nucleated cell counts were drawn from the amplification of reference gene primers. The protocol was immunoSEQ multiplex PCR, while the TCRdb copy is restricted to in-frame clones and leaves out a portion. That table gives V, J and clone size, and the DNA gave D and trimming. The top ten hold 10% of the sample, which has around 430,000 clones, roughly 89% seen once. Per the germline V gene, CDR1 is MNHEY and CDR2 is SVGAGI. This CDR3 spans 14 amino acids. Trimming took off 7 bases at V and 5 bases at J, with 17 bases between the two ends.

The chain combines TRBV6-5 with TRBJ2-5, with D perhaps matching TRBD1 (6 bases). The sample taken for sequencing was PBMCs or T cells enriched from blood (not recorded which). This clonotype was obtained from a woman between 45 and 60 years old who had recovered from COVID-19. The CDR3 here is CASTPLGGEETQYF. The CDR3 nucleotides read TGTGCCAGCACCCCCCTAGGGGGTGAGGAGACCCAGTACTTC.